This is a list of T cell receptor beta chains from one sample in a study of blood T cells in healthy people across ages. TCRdb reprocessed the 5' RACE reads with MiXCR, giving one entry per CDR3 protein. The sample lists roughly 830,000 distinct CDR3 sequences; about 59% were seen once. Sequenced input: blood. Every receptor here comes from a man aged 30 to 45 in good health. Each CDR3 is given with its conserved first and last residue. The D gene is left open where the match is weak. The size field is filled for only some rows; it gives once, few, many or a size class.

j_call: TRBJ2-1
d_call: -
cdr3_length: 14
v_call: TRBV30
clone_size: -
cdr3_aa: CAWNGEGGKNEQFF
cdr3_nt: TGTGCCTGGAATGGGGAGGGGGGCAAGAATGAGCAGTTCTTC

j_call: TRBJ2-1
d_call: TRBD1
cdr3_length: 14
v_call: TRBV20-1
clone_size: -
cdr3_aa: CSGEQGSIYNEQFF
cdr3_nt: TGCAGTGGTGAACAGGGGTCGATCTACAATGAGCAGTTCTTC

j_call: TRBJ2-1
d_call: TRBD1
cdr3_length: 15
v_call: TRBV9
clone_size: few
cdr3_aa: CASSTTGGAYNEQFF
cdr3_nt: TGTGCCAGCTCAACTACAGGGGGCGCGTACAATGAGCAGTTCTTC

j_call: TRBJ2-7
d_call: TRBD1
cdr3_length: 13
v_call: TRBV9
clone_size: -
cdr3_aa: CASSEGQPNEQYF
cdr3_nt: TGTGCCAGCAGCGAGGGACAGCCCAATGAGCAGTACTTC

j_call: TRBJ2-1
d_call: -
cdr3_length: 15
v_call: TRBV7-9
clone_size: -
cdr3_aa: CASSLGLPPGGLQFF
cdr3_nt: TGTGCCAGCAGCTTAGGGCTGCCCCCGGGTGGATTGCAGTTCTTC

j_call: TRBJ2-5
d_call: TRBD2
cdr3_length: 16
v_call: TRBV7-2
clone_size: -
cdr3_aa: CASSSLAGGHQETQYF
cdr3_nt: TGTGCCAGCAGCTCACTAGCGGGGGGGCACCAAGAGACCCAGTACTTC

j_call: TRBJ2-3
d_call: -
cdr3_length: 12
v_call: TRBV20-1
clone_size: -
cdr3_aa: CSGSGSTDTQYF
cdr3_nt: TGCAGCGGTAGCGGTAGCACAGATACGCAGTATTTT

j_call: TRBJ2-3
d_call: -
cdr3_length: 12
v_call: TRBV20-1
clone_size: -
cdr3_aa: CSAAGITDTQYF
cdr3_nt: TGCAGTGCCGCGGGCATCACAGATACGCAGTATTTT

j_call: TRBJ2-3
d_call: -
cdr3_length: 16
v_call: TRBV27
clone_size: -
cdr3_aa: CASSSRSGTSTDTQYF
cdr3_nt: TGTGCCAGCAGTTCCCGTAGCGGAACTAGCACAGATACGCAGTATTTT

j_call: TRBJ2-1
d_call: -
cdr3_length: 16
v_call: TRBV7-2
clone_size: few
cdr3_aa: CASSLAHRITYNEQFF
cdr3_nt: TGTGCCAGCAGCTTAGCGCACAGGATAACTTACAATGAGCAGTTCTTC

j_call: TRBJ2-1
d_call: -
cdr3_length: 17
v_call: TRBV9
clone_size: many
cdr3_aa: CASSVGVRGGSDNEQFF
cdr3_nt: TGTGCCAGCAGCGTAGGTGTCCGTGGTGGTTCGGACAATGAGCAGTTCTTC

j_call: TRBJ2-4
d_call: -
cdr3_length: 16
v_call: TRBV7-9
clone_size: -
cdr3_aa: CASSPPGGGQKNIQYF
cdr3_nt: TGTGCCAGCAGCCCCCCAGGTGGGGGCCAAAAAAACATTCAGTACTTC

j_call: TRBJ1-5
d_call: -
cdr3_length: 14
v_call: TRBV10-3
clone_size: -
cdr3_aa: CAIREGLGPQPQHF
cdr3_nt: TGTGCCATCAGAGAGGGGTTGGGACCCCAGCCCCAGCATTTT

j_call: TRBJ1-6
d_call: -
cdr3_length: 16
v_call: TRBV4-2
clone_size: -
cdr3_aa: CASSPRTDNYNSPLHF
cdr3_nt: TGTGCCAGCAGCCCTAGGACAGATAACTATAATTCACCCCTCCACTTT

j_call: TRBJ1-2
d_call: -
cdr3_length: 14
v_call: TRBV5-6
clone_size: -
cdr3_aa: CASSSPGLTGGYTF
cdr3_nt: TGTGCCAGCTCCTCGCCCGGACTTACGGGGGGCTACACCTTC

j_call: TRBJ2-2
d_call: -
cdr3_length: 15
v_call: TRBV29-1
clone_size: -
cdr3_aa: CSVQGPGANTGELFF
cdr3_nt: TGCAGCGTTCAGGGCCCGGGCGCGAACACCGGGGAGCTGTTTTTT

j_call: TRBJ2-5
d_call: -
cdr3_length: 15
v_call: TRBV12-3/TRBV12-4
clone_size: -
cdr3_aa: CASNQGGGNSETQYF
cdr3_nt: TGTGCCAGCAACCAAGGAGGGGGGAATTCAGAGACCCAGTACTTC

j_call: TRBJ2-7
d_call: -
cdr3_length: 15
v_call: TRBV12-3/TRBV12-4
clone_size: -
cdr3_aa: CASSFPGIRAYEQYF
cdr3_nt: TGTGCCAGCAGTTTTCCGGGTATTCGGGCCTACGAGCAGTACTTC

j_call: TRBJ2-5
d_call: -
cdr3_length: 15
v_call: TRBV7-2
clone_size: few
cdr3_aa: CASSLDPMRVETQYF
cdr3_nt: TGTGCCAGCAGCTTAGACCCCATGAGGGTGGAGACCCAGTACTTC

j_call: TRBJ1-5
d_call: -
cdr3_length: 14
v_call: TRBV28
clone_size: -
cdr3_aa: CASSPSASNQPQHF
cdr3_nt: TGTGCCAGCAGCCCCTCAGCTAGCAATCAGCCCCAGCATTTT

j_call: TRBJ1-6
d_call: -
cdr3_length: 19
v_call: TRBV11-2
clone_size: -
cdr3_aa: CASSLGPVNPSSYNSPLHF
cdr3_nt: TGTGCCAGCAGCTTAGGCCCCGTGAACCCAAGCTCCTATAATTCACCCCTCCACTTT

j_call: TRBJ2-5
d_call: TRBD1
cdr3_length: 15
v_call: TRBV20-1
clone_size: once
cdr3_aa: CSAPGGTGDQETQYF
cdr3_nt: TGCAGTGCTCCCGGCGGGACAGGGGATCAAGAGACCCAGTACTTC

j_call: TRBJ2-7
d_call: -
cdr3_length: 13
v_call: TRBV29-1
clone_size: -
cdr3_aa: CSALTGPFYEQYF
cdr3_nt: TGCAGCGCGTTGACAGGCCCTTTCTACGAGCAGTACTTC

j_call: TRBJ2-5
d_call: -
cdr3_length: 13
v_call: TRBV12-5
clone_size: -
cdr3_aa: CASGLQGQETQYF
cdr3_nt: TGTGCTAGTGGGCTACAGGGACAAGAGACCCAGTACTTC

j_call: TRBJ2-2
d_call: -
cdr3_length: 12
v_call: TRBV10-3
clone_size: -
cdr3_aa: CAITGNTGELFF
cdr3_nt: TGTGCCATCACGGGCAACACCGGGGAGCTGTTTTTT

j_call: TRBJ2-1
d_call: -
cdr3_length: 15
v_call: TRBV4-3
clone_size: -
cdr3_aa: CASRQGTPSYNEQFF
cdr3_nt: TGCGCCAGCCGCCAAGGGACCCCCTCCTACAATGAGCAGTTCTTC

j_call: TRBJ2-3
d_call: -
cdr3_length: 14
v_call: TRBV10-3
clone_size: -
cdr3_aa: CAIGGGLSTDTQYF
cdr3_nt: TGTGCCATCGGCGGGGGCCTTAGCACAGATACGCAGTATTTT

j_call: TRBJ1-1
d_call: TRBD1
cdr3_length: 16
v_call: TRBV6-4
clone_size: -
cdr3_aa: CASSDSGDRGLTEAFF
cdr3_nt: TGTGCCAGCAGTGACTCGGGGGACAGGGGATTAACTGAAGCTTTCTTT

j_call: TRBJ1-2
d_call: TRBD1
cdr3_length: 14
v_call: TRBV20-1
clone_size: -
cdr3_aa: CSAKATGGFYGYTF
cdr3_nt: TGCAGTGCAAAAGCCACAGGGGGTTTCTATGGCTACACCTTC

j_call: TRBJ2-3
d_call: -
cdr3_length: 16
v_call: TRBV4-2
clone_size: -
cdr3_aa: CASSQEGRGRSDTQYF
cdr3_nt: TGTGCCAGCAGCCAAGAAGGGCGGGGTCGTTCAGATACGCAGTATTTT

j_call: TRBJ1-4
d_call: -
cdr3_length: 16
v_call: TRBV7-9
clone_size: -
cdr3_aa: CASSHARGGDNEKLFF
cdr3_nt: TGTGCCAGCAGCCACGCCCGGGGAGGGGATAATGAAAAACTGTTTTTT

j_call: TRBJ2-7
d_call: -
cdr3_length: 14
v_call: TRBV6-6
clone_size: -
cdr3_aa: CASSTGLGSSRQYF
cdr3_nt: TGTGCCAGCAGCACAGGGCTCGGATCATCTAGGCAGTACTTC

j_call: TRBJ2-2
d_call: -
cdr3_length: 14
v_call: TRBV29-1
clone_size: once
cdr3_aa: CSVETIKDTGELFF
cdr3_nt: TGCAGCGTTGAAACGATCAAAGACACCGGGGAGCTGTTTTTT

j_call: TRBJ1-6
d_call: TRBD1
cdr3_length: 16
v_call: TRBV7-9
clone_size: few
cdr3_aa: CASSLDRASYNSPLHF
cdr3_nt: TGTGCCAGCAGCCTGGACAGGGCGTCCTATAATTCACCCCTCCACTTT

j_call: TRBJ2-3
d_call: TRBD2
cdr3_length: 15
v_call: TRBV10-2
clone_size: -
cdr3_aa: CASTGAGSRTDTQYF
cdr3_nt: TGCGCCAGCACCGGAGCGGGGAGTAGGACAGATACGCAGTATTTT

j_call: TRBJ2-4
d_call: TRBD2
cdr3_length: 14
v_call: TRBV5-5
clone_size: -
cdr3_aa: CASSLAGLAQIQYF
cdr3_nt: TGTGCCAGCAGCCTCGCCGGACTAGCTCAGATTCAGTACTTC

j_call: TRBJ2-7
d_call: -
cdr3_length: 14
v_call: TRBV28
clone_size: -
cdr3_aa: CATRRPTAVAEQYF
cdr3_nt: TGTGCCACAAGGAGGCCGACAGCCGTAGCCGAGCAGTACTTC

j_call: TRBJ1-5
d_call: -
cdr3_length: 16
v_call: TRBV20-1
clone_size: -
cdr3_aa: CSARVIGLNSNQPQHF
cdr3_nt: TGCAGTGCTAGAGTGATCGGGCTTAATAGCAATCAGCCCCAGCATTTT